This T cell receptor (beta chain) stems from a study of cytomegalovirus exposure and HLA in healthy donors (dated by TCRdb to 2016 to 2017). Concerning the study at large: In an earlier analysis of about 560 of the donors, approximately 260 Gb of sequence data and some 100 million unique TCR beta sequences from 150 million to 200 million T cells were reported. Among the roughly 430 genotyped donors, approximately 81% belonged to the genetic ancestry cluster associated with self-reported Caucasian donors. Every repertoire in the discovery cohort had been generated on one and the same sequencing platform. Along with the roughly 610-subject first cohort, a separate validation cohort of 120 different subjects was used. Alongside the repertoire data, information on donor age, sex, ethnicity and CMV serostatus was compiled. The number of donors typed differed by locus, with about 620-630 for A, B, C, DRB1 and DQB1, more than 500 for DQA1, 606 for DPA1, and some 470 for DPB1. High-throughput TCR immunosequencing, statistical association of individual TCRs with disease status, and machine learning were combined to predict cytomegalovirus infection status. An early release covering roughly 640 HLA-typed donors comprised about 300 gigabases of sequencing data and around 85 million unique TCR sequences. Both class I and class II loci were covered by HLA typing, at four-digit resolution. Among some 400 genotyped donors of the cohort, an average of roughly 230,000 unique TCR beta nucleotide sequences was sequenced per donor, of which about 18% were non-productive. About five DR-DQ haplotypes were handled as single units for association and clustering because linkage in the cohort was strong. An earlier analysis of several hundred of the donors used high-throughput TCR beta sequencing to judge whether each TCR beta V gene segment behaved as functional or pseudogenic. The study aimed to test whether cataloging public T cell receptors could reveal signatures of past pathogen exposure. In a later analysis, previously published TCR beta repertoires from 550 to 750 donors were re-analyzed and high-resolution HLA genotyping was added so that TCR occurrence patterns could be studied. Rather than drawing on any new phenotypic data, the later analysis identified candidate immune exposures from TCR beta sequences and the way those sequences occurred across donors. The study used immunosequencing to profile the T cell repertoires of 666 subjects and linked those repertoires to cytomegalovirus serostatus. Genome-wide SNP genotypes for about 65% of the 666 donors were used in a later genetic analysis, which treated that subset as a discovery cohort.

In total, around 600 healthy bone marrow donors made up the cohort. All cohort members were sampled while nominally healthy, although unrecorded immune exposures were likely present. The donor tested CMV seronegative, placing the donor among the approximately 400 seronegative members of the cohort. A peripheral blood sample was collected from each donor, and TCR beta sequencing was performed on peripheral blood mononuclear cells. The Qiagen DNeasy Blood Extraction Kit was used to extract genomic DNA from the blood cell samples. Study-wide conclusions, independent of this receptor: In a later analysis, TCR association rates were found to vary across HLA loci, with the most associated TCRs seen for DRB1 alleles and the fewest for HLA-C alleles. A later genetic analysis associated a missense DCLRE1C variant with V-gene and J-gene trimming of TCR beta chains, and an independent cohort replicated the association. An earlier analysis of 450 to 750 of the donors showed that most TCR beta V segments appeared in productive rearrangements either about 87% or about 30% of the time, which broadly matched IMGT annotations. A further reported finding was that TCR beta sequences accurately predicted the HLA-A and HLA-B alleles for most subjects in the first cohort. When HLA alleles, especially DR and DQ, strongly co-occurred, attributing TCR associations to individual alleles was difficult. Sequencing depth was assumed to be roughly uniform across donors in the presence/absence analyses, though that assumption may not hold. A later analysis found that HLA-associated TCR beta chains were more clonally expanded and had lower generation probabilities than equally common non-associated chains. The study listed 164 TCR beta chains as associated with cytomegalovirus. Linkage disequilibrium might explain the correlated functional status among segregating V segments, but an unknown experimental factor could not be ruled out. A cluster of highly shared sequence variants was judged likely to represent a technical artifact of the sequencing pipeline. Because HLA typing was unavailable for some donors at each locus, only the typed subset was used in association tests. The authors suggested that the approach could potentially be generalized to other disease states and immunological phenotypes. Because counts were too low, seventeen rarely observed V segments, including chromosome 9 orphons, were excluded from the earlier analysis of roughly 580 of the donors. Across donors, most TCR sequences were observed very rarely, whereas some public TCRs were present in many individuals. In this cohort, only TCR beta chains were sequenced, and detectable features were limited by the absence of alpha or paired-chain data. The classifier was reported to diagnose cytomegalovirus status with high specificity and sensitivity in both the original cohort and the validation cohort. In vitro tests confirmed that a few of the cytomegalovirus-associated TCR beta chains recognize cytomegalovirus antigens. In a later analysis, several top co-occurrence clusters were reported to appear linked to parvovirus B19, influenza, CMV and Epstein-Barr virus. Because the 87-base-pair reads could not distinguish some IMGT-functional V segments, including TRBV6-2 and TRBV6-3, those segments were excluded. According to a later genetic analysis, donors in an Asian-associated ancestry cluster had fewer N-insertions in productive TCRs than the roughly 660-donor mean. In a later analysis, 16,951 TCR beta sequences were associated with specific HLA alleles at a false discovery rate of 0.05. Immune exposure information for the cohort was limited to CMV serostatus. According to a later analysis, most CMV-associated TCR beta chains appeared to be HLA-restricted, and the HLA associations seemed to be driven largely by CMV exposure.

V is pared back by 7 bases and J by 3 bases, with 12 bases lying between the germline termini. From cysteine to phenylalanine, the CDR3 is 13 amino acids long. Just the 39-base CDR3 DNA is kept, in frame starting at base 1. Looking up the germline V gene yields CDR1 MNHEY and CDR2 SVGAGI. Regarding this clone: Which antigen it targets is not known. The input lacks base qualities; no much larger clone sits a single base away.

Library creation used the immunoSEQ multiplex PCR assay. For the multiplex PCR, a mixture combining 60 forward primers for TCR Vbeta segments and 13 reverse primers for TCR Jbeta segments was used. The CDR3 region of rearranged TCR beta genes was amplified from genomic DNA with a multiplex PCR assay. The Illumina HiSeq System was used to sequence the amplified TCR beta libraries as 87-base-pair reads. Under the source paper's analysis protocol: A later analysis tallied around 87 million unique TCR beta chains across the 610 or so repertoires, and about 12 million of those chains were shared by two or more donors. Raw reads were error-corrected and collapsed into unique sequences by a nearest-neighbor algorithm in which closely related sequences were merged to remove PCR and sequencing errors. To assign V, D and J gene segments, CDR3 sequences were aligned to IMGT reference sequences. For a sequence to be retained, a match of at least six nucleotides to both a V gene segment and a J gene segment was required. A rearrangement was called productive if the CDR3 had no stop codons and remained in frame with V and J, and every other rearrangement was called non-productive. CDR3 was defined by IMGT convention, running from the second conserved V-encoded cysteine to the conserved J-encoded phenylalanine. The earlier analysis of roughly 590 of the donors excluded sequences that lacked an unambiguous match to a single V gene segment. In an earlier analysis of 587 of the donors, V segments were called functional above 56.7% productive rearrangements and were called segregating when the between-donor standard deviation exceeded 5%. A statistical classification framework was built for diagnosing cytomegalovirus status from the catalog of TCR beta chain sequences. In a later analysis, V and J genes were assigned by comparing TCR nucleotide sequences against IMGT/GENE-DB human TR gene sequences. The TCRdist pipeline was used in a later analysis to assign CDR3 sequences and most-parsimonious VDJ recombination scenarios. In a later analysis, each TCR beta chain was defined by its CDR3 amino acid sequence together with its V-gene family, and reads without a unique V-gene family were excluded. In a later analysis, 450 to 600 highly shared, low-generation-probability nucleotide sequences were removed to address suspected cross-contamination and a sequencing artifact. For each public chain, a later analysis derived a clonal expansion index from normalized ranks of inferred template counts within each repertoire. A later analysis computed generation probabilities with a VDJ recombination model fitted to out-of-frame rearrangements, and checked the results against IGoR. Hypergeometric tests were used in a later analysis to score TCR-TCR, TCR-HLA and TCR-CMV co-occurrence, with a repertoire-size bias correction applied to the TCR pairs. False discovery rates were estimated in a later analysis by permuting HLA or CMV assignments 20 times. In a later analysis, co-occurring TCRs were grouped using DBSCAN, and TCRdist sequence similarity was added for clustering within HLA-allele-positive subsets. Co-occurrence clustering excluded repertoires with fewer than 30,000 or more than 120,000 public chains, plus five with anomalous nucleotide sharing. TCRdb holds this immuneACCESS table with in-frame rearrangements only. Some clones are missing; in checked studies, unresolved V genes explain under half, and the rest has no known cause. That table is the source of V, J and clone size, and D and trimming were worked out from the DNA. In this sample the table shows around 150,000 clones, around 10% of which occur a single time. The ten largest clones take up approximately 1.8% of the sample.

The origin of this receptor is a male donor in good health and CMV-seronegative. The sample comprised PBMCs. The V gene is TRBV6-5 and the J gene is TRBJ1-1; TRBD1 is possibly the D segment (6 matching bases). This receptor carries the CDR3 CASTLYRDTEAFF. The DNA is as follows: TGTGCCAGCACCTTATACAGGGACACTGAAGCTTTCTTT.